The 8 T cell receptor beta chains presented below share a single source sample, sequenced in a study of cytomegalovirus exposure and HLA in healthy donors. The primer mix had 60 Vbeta and 13 Jbeta primers. Sequencing used immunoSEQ multiplex PCR; TCRdb keeps in-frame clones, though not all of them. The top ten hold approximately 1.5% of the sample, which has about 180,000 clones, 70% to 80% seen once. The sample consisted of PBMCs. Every receptor here comes from a woman aged 25 to 45 in good health and CMV-seropositive.

This clone showed up just a few times. V is TRBV5-6 and J is TRBJ2-5; D gene unclear. CDR1 is SGHDT and CDR2 is YYEEEE in the germline V gene. Trimming shortened V by 2 bases and J by 6 bases, and 11 bases separated the two germline ends. The CDR3 consists of 13 residues. CDR3 sequence (DNA): TGTGCCAGCAGCTTTACTGAGTCACAGACCCAGTACTTC. As protein: CASSFTESQTQYF.

The V and J genes are TRBV21-1 and TRBJ2-3; TRBD1, the D gene given by the table, was not confirmed from the DNA. TRBV21-1 counts as a pseudogene. The CDR3 runs 16 residues. The CDR3 DNA reads as TGTGCCAGCAGCAAAGGTATAGGGGGCAAAACAGATACGCAGTATTTT. As protein: CASSKGIGGKTDTQYF.

The rearrangement uses TRBV6-1 and TRBJ1-1; TRBD1 agrees at 10 bases. This CDR3 is 15 amino acids long. V lost 2 bases to trimming and J lost 5 bases; unmatched junction nucleotides: 5. In germline, CDR1 is MNHNS, CDR2 SASEGT. The CDR3 sequence: CASSEIGQGVTEAFF. The CDR3 DNA reads as TGTGCCAGCAGTGAAATAGGACAGGGGGTTACTGAAGCTTTCTTT.

The rearrangement joins TRBV5-1 to TRBJ2-5; the match to TRBD2 covers 9 bases. Per the germline V gene, CDR1 is SGHRS and CDR2 is YFSETQ. With V trimmed by 6 bases and J by 0 bases, 3 bases remained unmatched. CDR3 length equals 14 residues. CDR3 DNA sequence: TGCGCCAGCACCCTAGCGGGATACCAAGAGACCCAGTACTTC. The encoded protein is CASTLAGYQETQYF.

This rearrangement joins TRBV9 to TRBJ2-7; 7 bases fit TRBD1. V gave up 4 bases and J gave up 0 bases; unmatched junction bases: 4. Per the germline V gene, CDR1 is SGDLS and CDR2 is YYNGEE. CDR3 size: 14 residues. CDR3 amino acids: CASSPRDSSYEQYF. The DNA for the CDR3 is TGTGCCAGCAGCCCCAGGGACAGCTCCTACGAGCAGTACTTC.

On this clone itself: Other DNA sequences in this specimen translate into the identical CDR3. This sequence joins TRBV27 and TRBJ2-7; a possible D gene is TRBD1 (8 bases). Trimming shortened V by 10 bases and J by 3 bases, and 13 bases separated the two germline ends. The CDR3 runs 12 residues. Germline CDR1 is MNHEY and CDR2 is SMNVEV (reference sequence). The chain's CDR3 is CATTGGGYEQYF. The CDR3 region has the DNA TGTGCCACCACAGGGGGGGGCTACGAGCAGTACTTC.

The CDR3 nucleotides read TGTGCCAGCAGTGACTCGAGTTCTGGGGAGCTGTTTTTT. Translating gives CASSDSSSGELFF. The chain links TRBV6-4 to TRBJ2-2; D is unresolved. This CDR3 has 13 residues. Trimming left V 0 bases short and J 8 bases short, with 7 bases between. Looked up from germline, CDR1 is MRHNA and CDR2 is SNTAGT.

The chain uses TRBV29-1 and TRBJ1-2; the match to TRBD1 covers 8 bases. The V gene's germline CDR1 is SQVTM and CDR2 ANQGSEA. After removal of 4 bases from V and 6 bases from J, the junction contained 4 bases not matched to a gene. The CDR3 loop spans 12 amino acids. As DNA, the CDR3 is TGCAGCGTTGTGGACAGGGTCCATGGCTACACCTTC. Protein: CSVVDRVHGYTF.